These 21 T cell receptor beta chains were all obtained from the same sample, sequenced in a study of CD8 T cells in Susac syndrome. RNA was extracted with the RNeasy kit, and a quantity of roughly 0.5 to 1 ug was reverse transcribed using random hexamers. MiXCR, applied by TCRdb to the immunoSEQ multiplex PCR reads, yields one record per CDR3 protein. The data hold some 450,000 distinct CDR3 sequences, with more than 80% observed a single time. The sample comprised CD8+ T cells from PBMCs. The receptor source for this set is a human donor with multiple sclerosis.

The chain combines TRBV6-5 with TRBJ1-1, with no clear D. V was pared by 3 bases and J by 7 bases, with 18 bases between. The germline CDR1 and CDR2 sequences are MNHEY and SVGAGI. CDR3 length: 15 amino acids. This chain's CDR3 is CASSYGIEERLEAFF. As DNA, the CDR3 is TGTGCCAGCAGTTATGGAATCGAGGAACGCCTTGAAGCTTTCTTT.

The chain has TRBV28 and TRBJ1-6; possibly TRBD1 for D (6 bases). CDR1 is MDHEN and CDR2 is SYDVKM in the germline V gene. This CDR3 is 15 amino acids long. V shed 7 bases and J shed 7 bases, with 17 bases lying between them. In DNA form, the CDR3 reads TGTGCCAGCACCTATTCAGGGGCCGGGAATTCACCCCTCCACTTT. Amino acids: CASTYSGAGNSPLHF.

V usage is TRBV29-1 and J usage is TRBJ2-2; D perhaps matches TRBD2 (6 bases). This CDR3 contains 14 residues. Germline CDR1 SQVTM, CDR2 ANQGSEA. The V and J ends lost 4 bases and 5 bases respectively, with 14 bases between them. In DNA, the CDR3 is TGCAGCGTTGGTGGCCAGGGAGGAACCGGGGAGCTGTTTTTT. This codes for CSVGGQGGTGELFF.

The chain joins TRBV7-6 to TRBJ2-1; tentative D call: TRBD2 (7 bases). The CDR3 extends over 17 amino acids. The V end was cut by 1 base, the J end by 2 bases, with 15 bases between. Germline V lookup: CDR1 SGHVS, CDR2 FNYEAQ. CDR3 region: CASSLVGGGTTYNEQFF. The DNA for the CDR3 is TGTGCCAGCAGCTTAGTAGGCGGGGGCACCACCTACAATGAGCAGTTCTTC.

The CDR3 DNA sequence: TGCGCCAGCAGCCAAGCGCCCCCGGGATCGGGCACCGGGGAGCTGTTTTTT. As protein: CASSQAPPGSGTGELFF. This rearrangement joins TRBV4-1 to TRBJ2-2, with TRBD2 as a possible D gene (5 bases). From germline, CDR1 is MGHRA and CDR2 YSYEKL. V was clipped by 1 base and J by 4 bases, with 16 bases between them. The CDR3 runs to 17 residues.

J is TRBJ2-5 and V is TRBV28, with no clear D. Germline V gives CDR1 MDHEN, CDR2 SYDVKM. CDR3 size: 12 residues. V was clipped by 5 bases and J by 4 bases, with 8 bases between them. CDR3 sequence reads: CASSPTRETQYF. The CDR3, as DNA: TGTGCCAGCAGTCCGACTCGAGAGACCCAGTACTTC.

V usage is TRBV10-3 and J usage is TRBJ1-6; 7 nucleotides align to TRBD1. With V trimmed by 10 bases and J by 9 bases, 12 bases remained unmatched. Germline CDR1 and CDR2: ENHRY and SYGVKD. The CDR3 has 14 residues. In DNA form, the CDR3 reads TGTGCCACCCACGCCGGGACAGTCCGTTCACCCCTCCACTTT. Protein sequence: CATHAGTVRSPLHF.

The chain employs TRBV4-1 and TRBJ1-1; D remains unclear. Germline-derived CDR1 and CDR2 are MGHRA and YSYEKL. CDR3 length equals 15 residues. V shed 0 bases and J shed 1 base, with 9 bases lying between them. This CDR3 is CASSQDRIWNTEAFF. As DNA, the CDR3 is TGCGCCAGCAGCCAAGATAGAATCTGGAACACTGAAGCTTTCTTT.

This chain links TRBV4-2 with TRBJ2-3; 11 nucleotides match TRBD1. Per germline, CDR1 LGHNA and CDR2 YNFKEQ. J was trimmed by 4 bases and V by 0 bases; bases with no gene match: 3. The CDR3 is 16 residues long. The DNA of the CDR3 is TGTGCCAGCAGCCAAGATCCGGGACAGGGGGCAGATACGCAGTATTTT. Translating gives CASSQDPGQGADTQYF.

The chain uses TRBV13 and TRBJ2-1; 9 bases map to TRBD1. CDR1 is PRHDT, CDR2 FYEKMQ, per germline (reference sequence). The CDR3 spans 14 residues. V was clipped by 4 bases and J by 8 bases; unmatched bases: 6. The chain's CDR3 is CASSWSGDRDEQFF. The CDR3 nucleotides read TGTGCCAGCAGCTGGAGCGGGGACAGGGATGAGCAGTTCTTC.

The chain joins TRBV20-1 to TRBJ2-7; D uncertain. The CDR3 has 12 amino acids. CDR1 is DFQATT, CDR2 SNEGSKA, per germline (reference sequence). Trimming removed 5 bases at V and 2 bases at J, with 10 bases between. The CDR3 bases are TGCAGTGCTCACTCCGGGCCCTACGAGCAGTACTTC. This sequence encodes CSAHSGPYEQYF.

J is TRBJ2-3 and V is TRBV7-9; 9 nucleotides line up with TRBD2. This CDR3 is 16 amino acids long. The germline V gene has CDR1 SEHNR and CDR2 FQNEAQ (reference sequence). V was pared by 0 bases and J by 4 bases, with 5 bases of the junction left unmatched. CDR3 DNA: TGTGCCAGCAGCTTAGCGAGAGCTAGCGGGGCAGATACGCAGTATTTT. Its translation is CASSLARASGADTQYF.

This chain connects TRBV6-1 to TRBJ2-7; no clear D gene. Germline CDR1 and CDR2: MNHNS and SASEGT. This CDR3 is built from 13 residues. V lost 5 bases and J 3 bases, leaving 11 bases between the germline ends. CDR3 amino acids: CASSSESLYEQYF. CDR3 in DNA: TGTGCCAGCAGTTCCGAGAGTCTCTACGAGCAGTACTTC.

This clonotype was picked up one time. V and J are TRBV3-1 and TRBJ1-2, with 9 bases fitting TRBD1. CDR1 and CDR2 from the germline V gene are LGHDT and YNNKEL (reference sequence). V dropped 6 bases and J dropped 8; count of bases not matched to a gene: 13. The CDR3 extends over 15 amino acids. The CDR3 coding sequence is TGTGCCAGCAGTCGGACAGGGGAACGAGGGAACGGCTACACCTTC. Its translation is CASSRTGERGNGYTF. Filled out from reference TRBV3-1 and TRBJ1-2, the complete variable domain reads DTAVSQTPKYLVTQMGNDKSIKCEQNLGHDTMYWYKQDSKKFLKIMFSYNNKELIINETVPNRFSPKSPDKAHLNLHINSLELGDSAVYFCASSRTGERGNGYTFGSGTRLTVV.

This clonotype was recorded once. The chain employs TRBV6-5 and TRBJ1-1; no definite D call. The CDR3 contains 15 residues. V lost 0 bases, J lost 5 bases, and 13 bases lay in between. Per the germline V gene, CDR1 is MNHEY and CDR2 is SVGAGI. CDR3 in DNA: TGTGCCAGCAGTTACTCGAAAGGCTATGCGACTGAAGCTTTCTTT. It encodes CASSYSKGYATEAFF.

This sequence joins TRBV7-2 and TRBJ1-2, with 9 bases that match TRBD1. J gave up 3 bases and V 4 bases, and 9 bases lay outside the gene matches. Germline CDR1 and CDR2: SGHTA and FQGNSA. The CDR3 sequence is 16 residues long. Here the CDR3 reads CASSSYLTGGDYGYTF. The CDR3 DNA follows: TGTGCCAGCAGCTCCTACCTCACAGGGGGCGACTATGGCTACACCTTC.

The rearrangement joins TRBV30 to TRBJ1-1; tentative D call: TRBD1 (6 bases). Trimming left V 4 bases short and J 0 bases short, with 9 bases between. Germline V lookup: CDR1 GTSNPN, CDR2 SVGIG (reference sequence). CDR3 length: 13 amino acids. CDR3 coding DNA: TGTGCCTGGATCCAGGGGATGAACACTGAAGCTTTCTTT. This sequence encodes CAWIQGMNTEAFF.

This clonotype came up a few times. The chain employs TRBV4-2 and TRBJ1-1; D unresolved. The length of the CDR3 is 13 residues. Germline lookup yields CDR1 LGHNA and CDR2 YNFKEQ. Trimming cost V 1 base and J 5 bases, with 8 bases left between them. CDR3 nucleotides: TGTGCCAGCAGCCAAGGACCGGGTACTGAAGCTTTCTTT. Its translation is CASSQGPGTEAFF.

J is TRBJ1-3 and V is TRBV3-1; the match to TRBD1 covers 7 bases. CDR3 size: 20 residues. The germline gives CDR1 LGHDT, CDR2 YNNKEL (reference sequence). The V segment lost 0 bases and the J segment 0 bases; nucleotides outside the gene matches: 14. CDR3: CASSQDLVPTGALSGNTIYF. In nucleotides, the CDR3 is TGTGCCAGCAGCCAAGATCTAGTCCCCACAGGGGCCCTCTCTGGAAACACCATATATTTT.

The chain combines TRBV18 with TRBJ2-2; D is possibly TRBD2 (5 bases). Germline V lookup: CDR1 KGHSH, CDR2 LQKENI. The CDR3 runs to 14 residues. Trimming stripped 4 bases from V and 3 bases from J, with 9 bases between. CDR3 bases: TGTGCCAGCTCACTTGAGGGCTACACCGGGGAGCTGTTTTTT. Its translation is CASSLEGYTGELFF.

The CDR3 is CASSLVFNYEQYF. The CDR3 DNA sequence: TGCGCCAGCAGCTTGGTGTTCAACTACGAGCAGTACTTC. The chain couples TRBV5-1 to TRBJ2-7; D remains ambiguous. The CDR3 runs 13 residues. The germline V gene encodes CDR1 SGHRS and CDR2 YFSETQ. The ends were cut back, 0 bases at V and 3 bases at J, with 7 bases in the middle.